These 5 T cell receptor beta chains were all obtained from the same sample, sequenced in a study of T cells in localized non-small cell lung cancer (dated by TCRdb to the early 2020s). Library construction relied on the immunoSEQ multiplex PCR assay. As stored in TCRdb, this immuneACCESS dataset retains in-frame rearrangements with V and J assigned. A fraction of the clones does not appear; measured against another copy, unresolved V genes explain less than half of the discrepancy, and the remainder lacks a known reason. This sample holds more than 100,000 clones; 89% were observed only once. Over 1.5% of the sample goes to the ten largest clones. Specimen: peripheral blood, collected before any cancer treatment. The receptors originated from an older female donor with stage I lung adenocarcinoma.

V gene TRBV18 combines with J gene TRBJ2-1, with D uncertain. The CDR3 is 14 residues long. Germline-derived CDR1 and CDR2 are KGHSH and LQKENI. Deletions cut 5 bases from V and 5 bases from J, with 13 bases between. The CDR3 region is CASSRVGNNNEQFF. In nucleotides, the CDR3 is TGTGCCAGCTCAAGAGTAGGGAACAACAATGAGCAGTTCTTC. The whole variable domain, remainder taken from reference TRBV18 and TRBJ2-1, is NAGVMQNPRHLVRRRGQEARLRCSPMKGHSHVYWYRQLPEEGLKFMVYLQKENIIDESGMPKERFSAEFPKEGPSILRIQQVVRGDSAAYFCASSRVGNNNEQFFGPGTRLTVL.

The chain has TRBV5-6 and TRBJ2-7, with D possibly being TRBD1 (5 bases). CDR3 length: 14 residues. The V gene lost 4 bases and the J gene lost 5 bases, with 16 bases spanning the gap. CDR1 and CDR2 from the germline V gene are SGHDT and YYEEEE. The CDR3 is CASSQGVREDEQYF. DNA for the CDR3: TGTGCCAGCAGCCAGGGTGTCAGGGAAGACGAGCAGTACTTC.

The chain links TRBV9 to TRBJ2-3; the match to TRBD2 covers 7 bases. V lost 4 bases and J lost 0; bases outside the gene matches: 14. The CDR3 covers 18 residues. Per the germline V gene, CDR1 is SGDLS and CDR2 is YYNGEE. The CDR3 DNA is TGTGCCAGCAGCCCCCCCGCGGGAGCCCCCTCTAGCACAGATACGCAGTATTTT. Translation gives CASSPPAGAPSSTDTQYF.

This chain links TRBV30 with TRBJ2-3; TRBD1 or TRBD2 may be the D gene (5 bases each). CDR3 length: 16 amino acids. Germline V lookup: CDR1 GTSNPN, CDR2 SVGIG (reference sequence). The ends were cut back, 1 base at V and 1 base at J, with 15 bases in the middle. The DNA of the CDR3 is TGTGCCTGGAGTGGACTTATAGAGGGGCGCACAGATACGCAGTATTTT. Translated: CAWSGLIEGRTDTQYF.

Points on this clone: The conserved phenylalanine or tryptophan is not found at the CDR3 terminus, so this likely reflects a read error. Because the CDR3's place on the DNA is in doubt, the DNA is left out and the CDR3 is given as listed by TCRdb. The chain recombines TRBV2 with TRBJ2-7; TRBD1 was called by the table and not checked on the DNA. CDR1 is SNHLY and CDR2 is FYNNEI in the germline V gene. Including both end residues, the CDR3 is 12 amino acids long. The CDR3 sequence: CASSDPGTEVKG.